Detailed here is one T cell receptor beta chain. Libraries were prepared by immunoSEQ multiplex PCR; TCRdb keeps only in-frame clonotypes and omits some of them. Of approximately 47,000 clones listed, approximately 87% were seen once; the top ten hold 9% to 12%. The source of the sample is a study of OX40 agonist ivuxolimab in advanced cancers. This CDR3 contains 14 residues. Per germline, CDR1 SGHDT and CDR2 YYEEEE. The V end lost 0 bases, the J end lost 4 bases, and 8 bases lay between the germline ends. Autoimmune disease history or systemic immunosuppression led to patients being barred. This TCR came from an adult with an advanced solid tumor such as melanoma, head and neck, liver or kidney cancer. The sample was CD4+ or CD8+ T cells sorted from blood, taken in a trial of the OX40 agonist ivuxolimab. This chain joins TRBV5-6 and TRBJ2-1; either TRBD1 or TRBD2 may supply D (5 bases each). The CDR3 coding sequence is TGTGCCAGCAGCTTGGGGGGGTTATACAATGAGCAGTTCTTC. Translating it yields CASSLGGLYNEQFF.